This T cell receptor (beta chain) was obtained from a study of technical replicates of blood from a handful of donors. The protocol was immunoSEQ multiplex PCR, while the TCRdb copy is restricted to in-frame clones and leaves out a portion. Of some 48,000 clones in the sample, approximately 95% were seen once. In germline, CDR1 is SNHLY, CDR2 FYNNEI. Trimming left V 7 bases short and J 12 bases short, with 15 bases between. This CDR3 spans 11 amino acids. Sequencing input: T cells isolated from PBMCs. The receptor comes from a human donor in good health. The rearrangement uses TRBV2 and TRBJ1-1; D is perhaps TRBD1 (6 bases). CDR3 nucleotide sequence: TGTGCCAGCACGCCTGGGGGGGCTCCTTTCTTT. As protein: CASTPGGAPFF.